The 31 T cell receptor beta chains in this list originate from one sample, sequenced in a study of control samples from healthy donors and cancer patients. Produced via immunoSEQ multiplex PCR; TCRdb's table is partial and in-frame only. The sample comprises over 60,000 clones, around nine tenths of which are singletons, and roughly 2% rests with the top ten. Sequenced: PBMCs. The receptors shown here come from a woman in her sixties or seventies with head and neck cancer.

V and J are TRBV5-4 and TRBJ1-2, with D possibly TRBD1 on 5 matching bases. The CDR3 sequence is 13 residues long. V shed 0 bases and J shed 6 bases, with 9 bases lying between them. Germline V CDR1 and CDR2: SGHNT, YYREEE (reference sequence). The CDR3 nucleotides read TGTGCCAGCAGCTTGGTTGGGACGGATGGCTACACCTTC. It translates to CASSLVGTDGYTF.

V and J are TRBV7-2 and TRBJ1-5; TRBD1 agrees at 7 bases. CDR3 length: 13 residues. The germline CDR1 and CDR2 sequences are SGHTA and FQGNSA. Germline trimming cut 4 bases from V and 6 bases from J; bases unmatched to any gene: 3. The CDR3 spells CASSWRGRQPQHF. DNA for the CDR3: TGTGCCAGCAGCTGGAGGGGGCGTCAGCCCCAGCATTTT.

This clone came up once. CDR3 residues: CASSATESYNSPLHF. Written as DNA, the CDR3 is TGTGCCAGCAGCGCTACAGAATCCTATAATTCACCCCTCCACTTT. The chain couples TRBV6-4 to TRBJ1-6; no clear D. V was shortened by 6 bases and J by 1 base, with 10 bases between the two germline ends. This CDR3 has 15 residues. Germline lookup yields CDR1 MRHNA and CDR2 SNTAGT.

The V gene is TRBV7-2, the J gene TRBJ2-7; no clear D gene. Germline lookup yields CDR1 SGHTA and CDR2 FQGNSA. Trimming removed 0 bases from V and 5 bases from J, with 2 bases in between. The CDR3 sequence is 11 residues long. The CDR3 loop is CASSLAHEQYF. DNA for the CDR3: TGTGCCAGCAGCTTAGCCCACGAGCAGTACTTC.

With respect to this clone: The sample holds other DNA sequences that translate to the same CDR3. This chain links TRBV18 with TRBJ2-5, with D perhaps matching TRBD1 (6 bases). V lost 0 bases and J lost 2, with 7 bases in between. The CDR3 loop spans 14 amino acids. CDR1 is KGHSH and CDR2 is LQKENI in the germline V gene. The CDR3 protein is CASSPPTGQETQYF. The CDR3 nucleotides are TGTGCCAGCTCACCACCCACAGGGCAAGAGACCCAGTACTTC.

V usage is TRBV7-3 and J usage is TRBJ2-2; 7 bases align to TRBD2. V was clipped by 2 bases and J by 6 bases; unmatched bases: 12. This CDR3 contains 17 residues. CDR1 SGHTA and CDR2 FQGTGA come from the germline V gene. CDR3 region: CASSLGGSGLFAGELFF. As DNA, the CDR3 is TGTGCCAGCAGCTTAGGAGGTAGCGGGTTATTTGCCGGGGAGCTGTTTTTT.

J is TRBJ2-1 and V is TRBV19; D uncertain. The CDR3 consists of 16 residues. V was clipped by 11 bases and J by 7 bases, with 27 bases between them. Germline V gene sequence: CDR1 LNHDA, CDR2 SQIVND (reference sequence). DNA of the CDR3: TGTGCCCATAGTCCCGTGGGCTCCCCAGGAAGGAATGAGCAGTTCTTC. Translation gives CAHSPVGSPGRNEQFF.

This chain links TRBV11-2 with TRBJ1-6; the D is unclear. The germline V gene encodes CDR1 SGHAT and CDR2 FQNNGV. V was pared by 2 bases and J by 9 bases, with 14 bases between. There are 15 residues in the CDR3. CDR3 residues: CASSLSAAGGSPLHF. The CDR3 DNA reads as TGTGCCAGCAGCTTAAGTGCGGCTGGAGGTTCACCCCTCCACTTT.

The chain is built from TRBV3-1 (or the pseudogene TRBV3-2) and TRBJ1-2; D gene ambiguous. The V end was cut by 0 bases, the J end by 8 bases, with 10 bases between. The CDR3 spans 13 residues. Germline loops: CDR1 LGHDT, CDR2 YNNKEL (reference sequence). The chain's CDR3 is CASSQEQGFGYTF. CDR3 DNA: TGTGCCAGCAGCCAAGAGCAAGGGTTCGGCTACACCTTC.

The chain is built from TRBV5-6 and TRBJ2-1, with D perhaps matching TRBD1 or TRBD2 (5 bases each). Trimming took 4 bases from V and 5 from J, leaving 13 bases between them. This CDR3 contains 14 residues. The germline V gene has CDR1 SGHDT and CDR2 YYEEEE. The CDR3 sequence is CASSPLGRDNEQFF. In nucleotides, the CDR3 is TGTGCCAGCAGCCCGTTGGGACGCGACAATGAGCAGTTCTTC.

J is TRBJ2-4 and V is TRBV10-2; D not resolved. V lost 2 bases and J lost 15, with 14 bases in between. Germline V gives CDR1 WSHSY, CDR2 SAAADI. The CDR3 contains 12 residues. The CDR3 loop is CASSEATGMVYF. CDR3 sequence (DNA): TGCGCCAGCAGTGAGGCGACGGGCATGGTGTACTTC.

The CDR3 nucleotides read TGCAGCGTTCTATCAACTGAGGGCTCCTACGAGCAGTACTTC. Its protein is CSVLSTEGSYEQYF. V and J are TRBV29-1 and TRBJ2-5, with D maybe TRBD2 (5 bases). The J call is uncertain, as TRBJ2-7 better fits the DNA end. Germline CDR1 reads SQVTM; CDR2 reads ANQGSEA. This CDR3 region has 14 residues.

The chain carries TRBV30 and TRBJ2-2, with 7 nucleotides matching TRBD2. J lost 6 bases, V lost 4 bases, and 2 bases had no gene match. The CDR3 sequence is 12 residues long. CDR1 and CDR2 from the germline V gene are GTSNPN and SVGIG (reference sequence). The CDR3 reads CAWTGGSGELFF. The CDR3 DNA sequence: TGTGCCTGGACGGGGGGTTCCGGGGAGCTGTTTTTT. Full variable domain (rest looked up from reference TRBV30 and TRBJ2-2): SQTIHQWPATLVQPVGSPLSLECTVEGTSNPNLYWYRQAAGRGLQLLFYSVGIGQISSEVPQNLSASRPQDRQFILSSKKLLLSDSGFYLCAWTGGSGELFFGEGSRLTVL.

The table lists this clone with a few counts. V usage is TRBV28 and J usage is TRBJ2-1; perhaps TRBD2 as D (5 bases). V shed 5 bases and J shed 5 bases, with 25 bases lying between them. Germline CDR1 MDHEN, CDR2 SYDVKM. The length of the CDR3 is 18 residues. CDR3 in amino acids: CASSLSPGLGSLDNEQFF. The CDR3 DNA reads TGTGCCAGCAGTCTATCGCCAGGTCTTGGGAGTTTGGACAATGAGCAGTTCTTC.

The sample holds a few counts of this clone. The V call is TRBV19, the J call TRBJ2-7; D might be TRBD1 (6 bases). Trimming left V 9 bases short and J 0 bases short, with 6 bases between. The CDR3 covers 11 residues. Germline assignment: CDR1 LNHDA and CDR2 SQIVND (reference sequence). CDR3 region: CARQGSYEQYF. The DNA for the CDR3 is TGTGCCAGACAGGGCTCCTACGAGCAGTACTTC.

The chain carries TRBV10-3 and TRBJ2-7; 7 nucleotides align to TRBD2. CDR3 length: 16 residues. The V segment lost 6 bases and the J segment 4 bases; nucleotides outside the gene matches: 15. Per germline, CDR1 ENHRY and CDR2 SYGVKD. The CDR3 bases are TGTGCCATCAGACCGTCTCGGGGAGGGGACTTATACGAGCAGTACTTC. Translated, it gives CAIRPSRGGDLYEQYF.

This chain connects TRBV18 to TRBJ2-3, with D tentatively TRBD2 (5 bases). This CDR3 region has 15 residues. Trimming pared 2 bases from V and 0 bases from J, leaving 9 bases between. Germline-derived CDR1 and CDR2 are KGHSH and LQKENI. DNA for the CDR3: TGTGCCAGCTCACCAACGGGCGGGAGCACAGATACGCAGTATTTT. This codes for CASSPTGGSTDTQYF. Drawing the rest from reference TRBV18 and TRBJ2-3, the complete variable domain is NAGVMQNPRHLVRRRGQEARLRCSPMKGHSHVYWYRQLPEEGLKFMVYLQKENIIDESGMPKERFSAEFPKEGPSILRIQQVVRGDSAAYFCASSPTGGSTDTQYFGPGTRLTVL.

V is TRBV28 and J is TRBJ2-7, with D perhaps matching TRBD2 (5 bases). This CDR3 has 14 residues. V was pared by 6 bases and J by 2 bases, with 14 bases between. Germline lookup yields CDR1 MDHEN and CDR2 SYDVKM. The CDR3 DNA sequence: TGTGCCAGCAGCCTCCGGGGTGAAACCTACGAGCAGTACTTC. Its translation is CASSLRGETYEQYF. The whole variable domain, filled in from reference TRBV28 and TRBJ2-7, reads DVKVTQSSRYLVKRTGEKVFLECVQDMDHENMFWYRQDPGLGLRLIYFSYDVKMKEKGDIPEGYSVSREKKERFSLILESASTNQTSMYLCASSLRGETYEQYFGPGTRLTVT.

V is TRBV6-5 and J is TRBJ2-2; 8 bases are shared with TRBD1. CDR1 and CDR2 from the germline V gene are MNHEY and SVGAGI. V gave up 6 bases and J gave up 7 bases; unmatched junction bases: 7. The CDR3 loop spans 14 amino acids. The CDR3, as DNA: TGTGCCAGCAGACAGGACAGGGCAAGCGGGGAGCTGTTTTTT. This sequence encodes CASRQDRASGELFF.

This chain links TRBV24-1 with TRBJ2-3; D remains ambiguous. This CDR3 has 13 residues. The ends were cut back, 4 bases at V and 0 bases at J, with 4 bases in the middle. The germline gives CDR1 KGHDR, CDR2 SFDVKD. The CDR3 bases are TGTGCCACCAGTGAAGGTAGCACAGATACGCAGTATTTT. Amino acids: CATSEGSTDTQYF.

This clone has just a few counts. This chain joins TRBV19 and TRBJ1-1; 7 bases are a match to TRBD1. The germline CDR1 and CDR2 sequences are LNHDA and SQIVND (reference sequence). Losses at the gene ends were 4 bases for V and 3 bases for J; bases not matched to a gene: 11. The CDR3 has 16 residues. This CDR3 reads CASSTLWLTGHTEAFF. In nucleotides, the CDR3 is TGTGCCAGTAGTACCCTCTGGTTGACAGGGCACACTGAAGCTTTCTTT.

The rearrangement uses TRBV11-2 and TRBJ2-1, with TRBD1 as a possible D gene (5 bases). Trimming stripped 5 bases from V and 6 bases from J, with 20 bases between. Germline values: CDR1 SGHAT, CDR2 FQNNGV. The CDR3 runs to 16 residues. The CDR3 here is CASSPRASGLANEQFF. Here the CDR3 DNA reads TGTGCCAGCAGCCCCAGGGCATCTGGGCTCGCCAATGAGCAGTTCTTC.

This clone was counted only a few times. This chain uses TRBV6-6 with TRBJ1-2; weak D call: TRBD1 (6 bases). Germline CDR1 is MNHNY and CDR2 is SVGAGI (reference sequence). V was pared by 5 bases and J by 2 bases, with 15 bases between. The CDR3 sequence is 15 residues long. The CDR3 nucleotides are TGTGCCAGCAGTCCTCGACAGGCAGTGAACTATGGCTACACCTTC. It encodes CASSPRQAVNYGYTF.

This rearrangement joins TRBV20-1 to TRBJ1-6; a possible D gene is TRBD1 (5 bases). Germline V lookup: CDR1 DFQATT, CDR2 SNEGSKA (reference sequence). The CDR3 loop spans 15 amino acids. Trimming cost V 3 bases and J 10 bases, with 19 bases left between them. CDR3 nucleotides: TGCAGTGCTAGTCAGGGTCGAGGGTATCCCTCACCCCTCCACTTT. Residues: CSASQGRGYPSPLHF.

The V and J genes are TRBV7-9 and TRBJ2-1, with D perhaps matching TRBD1 (5 bases). V lost 5 bases to trimming and J lost 1 base, with 15 bases between them. From germline, CDR1 is SEHNR and CDR2 FQNEAQ (reference sequence). The CDR3 spans 16 residues. DNA for the CDR3: TGTGCCAGCAGCGCCACACCCTCAGGGTCCTACAATGAGCAGTTCTTC. The encoded protein is CASSATPSGSYNEQFF.

V is TRBV28 and J is TRBJ2-5; 12 bases are shared with TRBD2. This CDR3 has 14 amino acids. In germline, CDR1 is MDHEN, CDR2 SYDVKM. J gave up 9 bases and V 7 bases, and 9 bases lay outside the gene matches. The CDR3 region has the DNA TGTGCCAGCAATCTAGCGGGAGGGCAAGGTCCCCAGTACTTC. This codes for CASNLAGGQGPQYF.

The chain is built from TRBV10-2 and TRBJ2-3, with unresolved D. Germline V gene sequence: CDR1 WSHSY, CDR2 SAAADI. Trimming took off 8 bases at V and 1 base at J, with 10 bases between the two ends. This CDR3 spans 13 amino acids. The CDR3, as DNA: TGCGCCAGCGTTAATCTAGGCACAGATACGCAGTATTTT. Translated: CASVNLGTDTQYF.

The chain joins TRBV19 to TRBJ1-4; D not resolved. Deletions cut 5 bases from V and 10 bases from J, with 17 bases between. Germline V lookup: CDR1 LNHDA, CDR2 SQIVND (reference sequence). The CDR3 spans 14 residues. The CDR3 sequence: CASSLSGKGGKLFF. In nucleotides, the CDR3 is TGTGCCAGTAGTCTATCCGGGAAGGGTGGAAAACTGTTTTTT. The full variable domain, in which reference TRBV19 and TRBJ1-4 provide the parts outside the CDR3, is DGGITQSPKYLFRKEGQNVTLSCEQNLNHDAMYWYRQDPGQGLRLIYYSQIVNDFQKGDIAEGYSVSREKKESFPLTVTSAQKNPTAFYLCASSLSGKGGKLFFGSGTQLSVL.

The chain is built from TRBV5-1 and TRBJ2-1, with TRBD1 identical over 7 bases. Germline V gives CDR1 SGHRS, CDR2 YFSETQ. The CDR3 runs 14 residues. V shed 0 bases and J 6 bases; nucleotides not matched to a gene: 3. In DNA form, the CDR3 reads TGCGCCAGCAGCTTGGGACAGGGCGTCAATGAGCAGTTCTTC. Its protein product is CASSLGQGVNEQFF.

The chain couples TRBV9 to TRBJ2-1; TRBD2 is a possible D gene (5 bases). The germline CDR1 and CDR2 sequences are SGDLS and YYNGEE. CDR3 size: 13 residues. V was cut by 1 base and J by 9 bases, with 11 bases left in between. The CDR3 nucleotides read TGTGCCAGCAGCGTAACAGTCGAGGGTGAGCAGTTCTTC. Its protein is CASSVTVEGEQFF.

V is TRBV15 and J is TRBJ1-5; unclear D gene. The CDR3 is 17 residues long. Trimming shortened V by 0 bases and J by 3 bases, and 15 bases separated the two germline ends. CDR1 and CDR2 from the germline V gene are LNHNV and YYDKDF (reference sequence). The CDR3 loop reads CATSRDRFRGANQPQHF. The CDR3 bases are TGTGCCACCAGCAGAGATCGGTTCCGGGGTGCCAATCAGCCCCAGCATTTT.